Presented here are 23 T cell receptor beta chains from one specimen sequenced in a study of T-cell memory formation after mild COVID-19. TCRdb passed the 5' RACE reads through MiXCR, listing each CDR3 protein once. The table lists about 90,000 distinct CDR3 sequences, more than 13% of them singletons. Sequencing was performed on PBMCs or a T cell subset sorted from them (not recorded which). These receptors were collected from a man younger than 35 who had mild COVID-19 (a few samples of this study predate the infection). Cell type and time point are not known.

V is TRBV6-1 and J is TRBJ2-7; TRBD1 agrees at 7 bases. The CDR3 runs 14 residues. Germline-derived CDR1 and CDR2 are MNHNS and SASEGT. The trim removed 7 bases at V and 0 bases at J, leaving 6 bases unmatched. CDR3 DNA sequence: TGTGCCAGCAAACCGGGACAGAGCTCCTACGAGCAGTACTTC. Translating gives CASKPGQSSYEQYF.

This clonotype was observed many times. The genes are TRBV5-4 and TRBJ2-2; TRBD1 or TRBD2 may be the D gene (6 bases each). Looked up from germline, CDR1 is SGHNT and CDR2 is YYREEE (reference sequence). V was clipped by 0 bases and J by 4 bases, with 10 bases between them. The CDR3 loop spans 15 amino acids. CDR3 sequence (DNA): TGTGCCAGCAGCTTGGTGGGGGGCACCACCGGGGAGCTGTTTTTT. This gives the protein CASSLVGGTTGELFF.

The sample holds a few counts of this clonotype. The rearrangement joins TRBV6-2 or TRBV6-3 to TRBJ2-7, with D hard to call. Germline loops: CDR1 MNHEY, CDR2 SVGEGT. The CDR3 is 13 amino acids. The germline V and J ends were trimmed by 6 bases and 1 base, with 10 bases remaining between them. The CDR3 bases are TGTGCCAGCAGGAGTTACAGTTCCTACGAGCAGTACTTC. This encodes CASRSYSSYEQYF.

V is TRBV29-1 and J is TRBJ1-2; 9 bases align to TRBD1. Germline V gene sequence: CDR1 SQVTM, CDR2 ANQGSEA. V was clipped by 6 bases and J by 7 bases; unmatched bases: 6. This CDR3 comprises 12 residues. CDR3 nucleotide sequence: TGCAGCGTCGTCACAGGGGGCTTTGGCTACACCTTC. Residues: CSVVTGGFGYTF. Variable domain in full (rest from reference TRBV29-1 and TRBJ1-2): SAVISQKPSRDICQRGTSLTIQCQVDSQVTMMFWYRQQPGQSLTLIATANQGSEATYESGFVIDKFPISRPNLTFSTLTVSNMSPEDSSIYLCSVVTGGFGYTFGSGTRLTVV.

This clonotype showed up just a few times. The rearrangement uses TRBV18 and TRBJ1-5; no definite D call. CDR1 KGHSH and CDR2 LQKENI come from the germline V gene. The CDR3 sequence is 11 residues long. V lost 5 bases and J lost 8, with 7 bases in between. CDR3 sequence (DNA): TGTGCCAGCTCAGCCGATGAGCCCCAGCATTTT. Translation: CASSADEPQHF. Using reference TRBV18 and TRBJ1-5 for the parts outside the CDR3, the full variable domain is NAGVMQNPRHLVRRRGQEARLRCSPMKGHSHVYWYRQLPEEGLKFMVYLQKENIIDESGMPKERFSAEFPKEGPSILRIQQVVRGDSAAYFCASSADEPQHFGDGTRLSIL.

CDR3 coding DNA: TGTGCCAGCAGCTATGGACAGGGTTTGAGGACCGGGGAGCTGTTTTTT. Translation: CASSYGQGLRTGELFF. The J gene is TRBJ2-2, the V gene TRBV11-2; TRBD1 matches 8 bases. The germline V gene has CDR1 SGHAT and CDR2 FQNNGV. The CDR3 runs to 16 residues. The V and J ends lost 4 bases and 5 bases, in that order; junction bases with no gene match: 9.

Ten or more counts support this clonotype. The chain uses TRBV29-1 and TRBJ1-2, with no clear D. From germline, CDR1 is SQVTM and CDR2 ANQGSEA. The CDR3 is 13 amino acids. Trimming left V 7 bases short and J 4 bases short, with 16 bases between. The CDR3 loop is CSAVTENLYGYTF. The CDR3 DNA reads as TGCAGCGCCGTAACAGAGAATCTCTATGGCTACACCTTC.

The CDR3 sequence: CASSLDLGEQYF. As DNA, the CDR3 is TGTGCCAGCAGCTTAGACTTAGGGGAGCAGTACTTC. J is TRBJ2-7 and V is TRBV7-9, with D uncertain. The CDR3 spans 12 residues. The V and J ends lost 1 base and 7 bases respectively, with 8 bases between them. Germline-derived CDR1 and CDR2 are SEHNR and FQNEAQ (reference sequence).

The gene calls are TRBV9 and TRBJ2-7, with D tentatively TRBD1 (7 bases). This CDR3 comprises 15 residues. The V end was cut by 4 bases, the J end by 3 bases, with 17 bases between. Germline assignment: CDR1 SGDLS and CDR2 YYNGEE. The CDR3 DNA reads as TGTGCCAGCAGCCCCTCCGCAGGGGGACTCTACGAGCAGTACTTC. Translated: CASSPSAGGLYEQYF.

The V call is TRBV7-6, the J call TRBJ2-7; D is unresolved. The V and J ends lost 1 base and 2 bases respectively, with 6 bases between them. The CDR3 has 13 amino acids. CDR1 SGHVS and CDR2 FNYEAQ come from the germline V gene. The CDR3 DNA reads TGTGCCAGCAGCTTAGGCGCGACCTACGAGCAGTACTTC. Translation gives CASSLGATYEQYF.

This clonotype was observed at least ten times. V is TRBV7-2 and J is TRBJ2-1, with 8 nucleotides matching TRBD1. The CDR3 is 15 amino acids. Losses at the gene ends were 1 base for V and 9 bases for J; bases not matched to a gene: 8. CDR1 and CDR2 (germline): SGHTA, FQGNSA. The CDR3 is CASSLEDRVQSEQFF. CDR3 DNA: TGTGCCAGCAGCTTAGAGGACAGGGTGCAGAGTGAGCAGTTCTTC.

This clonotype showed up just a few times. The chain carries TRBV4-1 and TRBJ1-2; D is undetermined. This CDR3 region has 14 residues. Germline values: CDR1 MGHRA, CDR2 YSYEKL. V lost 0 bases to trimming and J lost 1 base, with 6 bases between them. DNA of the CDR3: TGCGCCAGCAGCCAAGATGACTTTAACTATGGCTACACCTTC. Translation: CASSQDDFNYGYTF.

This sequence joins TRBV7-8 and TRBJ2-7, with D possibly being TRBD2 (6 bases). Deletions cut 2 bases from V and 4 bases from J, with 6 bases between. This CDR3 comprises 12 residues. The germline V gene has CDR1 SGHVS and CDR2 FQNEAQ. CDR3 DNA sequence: TGTGCCAGCAGCTTACGGGGGTACGAGCAGTACTTC. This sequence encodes CASSLRGYEQYF. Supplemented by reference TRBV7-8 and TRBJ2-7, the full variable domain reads GAGVSQSPRYKVAKRGQDVALRCDPISGHVSLFWYQQALGQGPEFLTYFQNEAQLDKSGLPSDRFFAERPEGSVSTLKIQRTQQEDSAVYLCASSLRGYEQYFGPGTRLTVT.

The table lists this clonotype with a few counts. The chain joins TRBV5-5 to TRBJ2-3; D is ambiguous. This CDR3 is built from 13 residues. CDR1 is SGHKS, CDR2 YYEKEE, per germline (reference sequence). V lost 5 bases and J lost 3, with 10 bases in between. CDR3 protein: CASSLWRTDTQYF. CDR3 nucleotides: TGTGCCAGCAGTCTGTGGCGAACAGATACGCAGTATTTT. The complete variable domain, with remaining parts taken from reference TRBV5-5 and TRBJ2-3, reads DAGVTQSPTHLIKTRGQQVTLRCSPISGHKSVSWYQQVLGQGPQFIFQYYEKEERGRGNFPDRFSARQFPNYSSELNVNALLLGDSALYLCASSLWRTDTQYFGPGTRLTVL.

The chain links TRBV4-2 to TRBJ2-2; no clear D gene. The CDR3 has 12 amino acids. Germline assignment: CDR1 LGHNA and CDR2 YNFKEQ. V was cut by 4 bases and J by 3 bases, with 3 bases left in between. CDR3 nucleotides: TGTGCCAGCAGCCCGCACACCGGGGAGCTGTTTTTT. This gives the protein CASSPHTGELFF.

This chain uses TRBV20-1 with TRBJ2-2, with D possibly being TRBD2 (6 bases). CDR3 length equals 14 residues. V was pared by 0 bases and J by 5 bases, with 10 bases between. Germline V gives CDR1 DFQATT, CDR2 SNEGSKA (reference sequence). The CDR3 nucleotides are TGCAGTGCTAGAGACAGGGAGGTTACCGGGGAGCTGTTTTTT. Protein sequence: CSARDREVTGELFF.

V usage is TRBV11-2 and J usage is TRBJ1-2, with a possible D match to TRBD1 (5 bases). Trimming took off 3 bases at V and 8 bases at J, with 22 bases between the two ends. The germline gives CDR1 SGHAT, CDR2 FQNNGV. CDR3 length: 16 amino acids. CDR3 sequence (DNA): TGTGCCAGCAGCTTCTGGGTGAAAGGGGCCGGCCCCGGCTACACCTTC. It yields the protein CASSFWVKGAGPGYTF.

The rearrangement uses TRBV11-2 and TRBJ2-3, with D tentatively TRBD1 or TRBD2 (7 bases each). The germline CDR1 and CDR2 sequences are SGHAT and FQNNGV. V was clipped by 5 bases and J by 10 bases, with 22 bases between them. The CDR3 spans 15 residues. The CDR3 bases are TGTGCCAGCAGCAGCTACTCTTCCGGGGGGACAGCGCAGTATTTT. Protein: CASSSYSSGGTAQYF.

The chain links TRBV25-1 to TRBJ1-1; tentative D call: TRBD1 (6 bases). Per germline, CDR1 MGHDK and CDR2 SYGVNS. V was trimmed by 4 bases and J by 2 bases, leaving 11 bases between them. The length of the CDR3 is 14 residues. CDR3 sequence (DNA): TGTGCCAGCAGTGCTGGGACATTCAACACTGAAGCTTTCTTT. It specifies CASSAGTFNTEAFF.

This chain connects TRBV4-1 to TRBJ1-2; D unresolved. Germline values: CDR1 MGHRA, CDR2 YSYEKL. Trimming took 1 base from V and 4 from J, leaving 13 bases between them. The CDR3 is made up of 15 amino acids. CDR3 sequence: CASSQAQARRYGYTF. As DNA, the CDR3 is TGCGCCAGCAGCCAAGCCCAGGCTCGACGCTATGGCTACACCTTC.

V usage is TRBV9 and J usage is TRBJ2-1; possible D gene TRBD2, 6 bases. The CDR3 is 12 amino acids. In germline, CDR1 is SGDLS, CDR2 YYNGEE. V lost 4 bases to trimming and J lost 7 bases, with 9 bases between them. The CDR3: CASSHLANEQFF. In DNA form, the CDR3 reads TGTGCCAGCAGCCACCTAGCGAATGAGCAGTTCTTC.

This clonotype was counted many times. The CDR3: CASRPGQGPYEQYV. CDR3 in DNA: TGTGCCAGCAGACCGGGACAGGGTCCCTACGAGCAGTACGTC. This sequence joins TRBV21-1 and TRBJ2-7; no DNA check was done on the table's D call, TRBD1. TRBV21-1 is labeled a pseudogene. This CDR3 comprises 14 residues.

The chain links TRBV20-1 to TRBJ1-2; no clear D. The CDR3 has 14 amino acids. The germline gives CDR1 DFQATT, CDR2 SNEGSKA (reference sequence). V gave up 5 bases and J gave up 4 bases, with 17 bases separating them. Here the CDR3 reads CSAPIGQPLYGYTF. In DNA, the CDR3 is TGCAGTGCTCCCATCGGGCAGCCCCTCTATGGCTACACCTTC.